Included here is one T cell receptor beta chain sequence, with context. The antigen remains unidentified. The sample is drawn from a study of T cell responses to AZD1222 COVID-19 vaccine. Study details: Some second doses came at about 4 weeks and others at about 12 weeks; these were pooled. Study-wide results and limits: Females made up more of the donors, who were largely white British, and clonal diversity may have come out too low. Without day 14 samples, only post-peak T cell repertoires were studied.

The assay was immunoSEQ multiplex PCR, and TCRdb's table has in-frame clones only and misses some. The sample carries 120,000 to 150,000 clones, approximately 90% recorded once. This receptor was identified in an adult in good health. Sequencing was performed on peripheral blood, taken on day 0 of AZD1222 vaccination.

This CDR3 reads CASSYTHLPPTDTQYF. The CDR3 DNA reads TGTGCCAGCAGTTACACACACCTTCCCCCTACAGATACGCAGTATTTT. The V call is TRBV6-2 or TRBV6-3, the J call TRBJ2-3, with D uncertain. The germline V and J ends were trimmed by 2 bases and 3 bases, with 15 bases remaining between them. The CDR3 consists of 16 residues. Germline CDR1 and CDR2: MNHEY and SVGEGT.